Each of the 32 T cell receptor beta chains below was sequenced from the same sample in a study of OX40 agonist ivuxolimab in advanced cancers. Using immunoSEQ multiplex PCR, the repertoire was profiled, and TCRdb retains in-frame clones only, with some absent. The sample has almost 90,000 clones, 85% to 90% seen once. The sequenced sample was CD4+ or CD8+ T cells sorted from blood, obtained in a trial of the OX40 agonist ivuxolimab. All receptors come from an adult with an advanced solid tumor such as melanoma, head and neck, liver or kidney cancer.

A single count supports this clone. This chain joins TRBV15 and TRBJ1-2; unclear D gene. The germline V gene has CDR1 LNHNV and CDR2 YYDKDF (reference sequence). This CDR3 comprises 14 residues. With 0 bases removed from V and 4 bases from J, the gap between germline ends came to 9 bases. The CDR3 loop reads CATSRDVEGYGYTF. In DNA form, the CDR3 reads TGTGCCACCAGCAGAGACGTGGAGGGCTATGGCTACACCTTC.

V gene TRBV30 combines with J gene TRBJ1-3, with D tentatively TRBD1 (5 bases). The germline gives CDR1 GTSNPN, CDR2 SVGIG (reference sequence). The CDR3 is made up of 15 amino acids. V dropped 1 base and J dropped 1 base, with 11 bases sitting between them. The CDR3 bases are TGTGCCTGGAGTGCCGGGCGGGGGTCTGGAAACACCATATATTTT. Its protein product is CAWSAGRGSGNTIYF.

The chain is built from TRBV19 and TRBJ1-2; no clear D. Germline lookup yields CDR1 LNHDA and CDR2 SQIVND (reference sequence). V was clipped by 7 bases and J by 7 bases, with 10 bases between them. The length of the CDR3 is 11 residues. The CDR3 region is CASTWGGGYTF. The CDR3 DNA reads as TGTGCCAGTACGTGGGGAGGTGGCTACACCTTC.

This chain uses TRBV6-5 with TRBJ2-3, with a possible D match to TRBD2 (5 bases). CDR3 length equals 11 residues. Germline V CDR1 and CDR2: MNHEY, SVGAGI. CDR3 protein: CASGYTDTQYF. CDR3 nucleotide sequence: TGTGCAAGCGGATACACAGATACGCAGTATTTT.

The chain is built from TRBV11-2 and TRBJ2-7; 11 bases line up with TRBD2. Unmatched junction bases numbered 2, after V lost 1 base and J lost 3 bases. In germline, CDR1 is SGHAT, CDR2 FQNNGV. CDR3 size: 15 residues. The CDR3 nucleotides read TGTGCCAGCAGCTTAGGACTAGCGGGGATCTACGAGCAGTACTTC. This translates into CASSLGLAGIYEQYF.

This chain connects TRBV9 to TRBJ2-1; 11 bases are shared with TRBD2. Germline lookup yields CDR1 SGDLS and CDR2 YYNGEE. The CDR3 has 14 residues. V lost 0 bases to trimming and J lost 8 bases; unmatched junction nucleotides: 1. CDR3 DNA sequence: TGTGCCAGCAGCGTAGTGACTAGCGGGGATGAGCAGTTCTTC. Protein: CASSVVTSGDEQFF.

The rearrangement links TRBV11-2 to TRBJ2-5; D gene unclear. V was cut by 5 bases and J by 3 bases, with 7 bases left in between. The CDR3 is made up of 12 amino acids. Germline V gene data show CDR1 as SGHAT and CDR2 as FQNNGV. The CDR3 sequence is CASSNREETQYF. CDR3 coding DNA: TGTGCCAGCAGCAACCGAGAAGAGACCCAGTACTTC.

The chain joins TRBV10-2 to TRBJ2-7; D is perhaps TRBD1 (5 bases). Germline V gene data show CDR1 as WSHSY and CDR2 as SAAADI. Trimming stripped 1 base from V and 2 bases from J, with 12 bases between. CDR3 size: 15 residues. The CDR3 bases are TGCGCCAGCAGTGAGTTGAACAGGAATCCCTACGAGCAGTACTTC. It codes for CASSELNRNPYEQYF.

The chain combines TRBV14 with TRBJ2-7; no clear D gene. Trimming stripped 2 bases from V and 0 bases from J, with 8 bases between. From germline, CDR1 is SGHDN and CDR2 FVKESK. The CDR3 sequence is 14 residues long. The CDR3 sequence: CASSQWASSYEQYF. CDR3 bases: TGTGCCAGCAGCCAATGGGCTAGCTCCTACGAGCAGTACTTC.

The chain recombines TRBV6-1 with TRBJ1-4; possibly TRBD1 for D (6 bases). The CDR3 runs 15 residues. Trimming took 6 bases from V and 7 from J, leaving 18 bases between them. Germline assignment: CDR1 MNHNS and CDR2 SASEGT. This CDR3 is CASREQGSLGEKLFF. CDR3 DNA: TGTGCCAGCAGGGAACAGGGTAGCCTTGGTGAAAAACTGTTTTTT.

The chain joins TRBV27 to TRBJ2-3, with 10 bases aligning to TRBD2. Looked up from germline, CDR1 is MNHEY and CDR2 is SMNVEV (reference sequence). The CDR3 is made up of 17 amino acids. V gave up 2 bases and J gave up 5 bases; unmatched junction bases: 10. This chain's CDR3 is CASSLTPLSGRVDTQYF. The DNA of the CDR3 is TGTGCCAGCAGTTTAACCCCCTTGAGCGGGAGGGTAGATACGCAGTATTTT.

The chain carries TRBV5-4 and TRBJ2-1, with 9 bases lining up with TRBD2. CDR1 and CDR2 from the germline V gene are SGHNT and YYREEE (reference sequence). V lost 7 bases to trimming and J lost 0 bases; unmatched junction nucleotides: 14. This CDR3 spans 18 amino acids. This CDR3 is CASSAGIAGANSYNEQFF. Here the CDR3 DNA reads TGTGCCAGCTCGGCGGGGATAGCGGGGGCAAACTCCTACAATGAGCAGTTCTTC.

The V call is TRBV5-4, the J call TRBJ2-2; tentatively, D is TRBD2 (5 bases). CDR1 and CDR2 from the germline V gene are SGHNT and YYREEE (reference sequence). The CDR3 is 14 residues long. The V end was cut by 4 bases, the J end by 5 bases, with 12 bases between. This chain's CDR3 is CASSRGLETGELFF. DNA of the CDR3: TGTGCCAGCAGCCGAGGACTCGAGACCGGGGAGCTGTTTTTT.

J is TRBJ2-7 and V is TRBV2; 8 bases align to TRBD2. Germline CDR1 SNHLY, CDR2 FYNNEI. Trimming removed 9 bases from V and 6 bases from J; junction bases left unmatched: 4. The CDR3 runs to 11 residues. For the CDR3, the DNA is TGTGCCAGGGGACTAGAACGCGAGCAGTACTTC. Encoded protein: CARGLEREQYF.

This chain links TRBV29-1 with TRBJ2-7; tentatively, D is TRBD1 (6 bases). From germline, CDR1 is SQVTM and CDR2 ANQGSEA. The CDR3 length is 12 residues. The germline V and J ends were trimmed by 6 bases and 6 bases, with 15 bases remaining between them. The CDR3 loop is CSVVTSGVEQYF. The CDR3 nucleotides read TGCAGCGTGGTCACTTCAGGGGTCGAGCAGTACTTC.

This clone was recorded once. V is TRBV7-2 and J is TRBJ2-7, with 9 bases identical to TRBD1. V lost 1 base to trimming and J lost 4 bases; unmatched junction nucleotides: 8. The germline CDR1 and CDR2 sequences are SGHTA and FQGNSA. The length of the CDR3 is 16 residues. CDR3 amino acids: CASSLVGTGSAYEQYF. CDR3 nucleotide sequence: TGTGCCAGCAGCTTAGTGGGGACAGGGTCGGCATACGAGCAGTACTTC. Complete variable domain (other parts from reference TRBV7-2 and TRBJ2-7): GAGVSQSPSNKVTEKGKDVELRCDPISGHTALYWYRQSLGQGLEFLIYFQGNSAPDKSGLPSDRFSAERTGGSVSTLTIQRTQQEDSAVYLCASSLVGTGSAYEQYFGPGTRLTVT.

V usage is TRBV2 and J usage is TRBJ1-1, with D unclear. Germline V lookup: CDR1 SNHLY, CDR2 FYNNEI. The CDR3 extends over 12 amino acids. Trimming took off 8 bases at V and 1 base at J, with 8 bases between the two ends. The CDR3 coding sequence is TGTGCCAGCGTTAGAGGGAACACTGAAGCTTTCTTT. It specifies CASVRGNTEAFF.

The V and J genes are TRBV11-2 and TRBJ2-7, with TRBD1 identical over 7 bases. Per germline, CDR1 SGHAT and CDR2 FQNNGV. CDR3 size: 17 residues. With V trimmed by 5 bases and J by 3 bases, 16 bases remained unmatched. Here the CDR3 DNA reads TGTGCCAGCAGCCCCTATCCAAGGGGGCGTCTCGACTACGAGCAGTACTTC. The encoded protein is CASSPYPRGRLDYEQYF.

The genes are TRBV10-2 and TRBJ2-7; no firm D call. The CDR3 length is 11 residues. Trimming shortened V by 6 bases and J by 3 bases, and 6 bases separated the two germline ends. Germline CDR1 and CDR2: WSHSY and SAAADI. The CDR3 bases are TGCGCCAGCAGGGGTTACTACGAGCAGTACTTC. As protein: CASRGYYEQYF.

The chain combines TRBV6-1 with TRBJ1-1; a possible D gene is TRBD1 (6 bases). V lost 6 bases and J lost 3, with 11 bases in between. There are 13 residues in the CDR3. Germline assignment: CDR1 MNHNS and CDR2 SASEGT. CDR3 nucleotide sequence: TGTGCCAGCAGGGTGGGGGCGCACACTGAAGCTTTCTTT. It encodes CASRVGAHTEAFF.

This clone was counted a single time. This sequence joins TRBV9 and TRBJ1-1; no clear D. The CDR3 is 15 amino acids. Trimming pared 0 bases from V and 2 bases from J, leaving 11 bases between. Looked up from germline, CDR1 is SGDLS and CDR2 is YYNGEE. The CDR3 region is CASSVAWERNTEAFF. The CDR3 bases are TGTGCCAGCAGCGTAGCGTGGGAGAGAAACACTGAAGCTTTCTTT. Combining the CDR3 with reference TRBV9 and TRBJ1-1 gives the whole variable domain DSGVTQTPKHLITATGQRVTLRCSPRSGDLSVYWYQQSLDQGLQFLIQYYNGEERAKGNILERFSAQQFPDLHSELNLSSLELGDSALYFCASSVAWERNTEAFFGQGTRLTVV.

This chain uses TRBV11-2 with TRBJ1-6; D uncertain. Germline lookup yields CDR1 SGHAT and CDR2 FQNNGV. The CDR3 consists of 14 residues. With 0 bases removed from V and 7 bases from J, the gap between germline ends came to 7 bases. Here the CDR3 DNA reads TGTGCCAGCAGCTTAGACTCAGCCAATTCACCCCTCCACTTT. It translates to CASSLDSANSPLHF.

The chain joins TRBV7-6 to TRBJ2-1; D gene uncertain. The CDR3 totals 15 residues. Germline V gene data show CDR1 as SGHVS and CDR2 as FNYEAQ. Trimming took off 5 bases at V and 2 bases at J, with 13 bases between the two ends. The CDR3 sequence: CASSLDRPAYNEQFF. CDR3 nucleotides: TGTGCCAGCAGCCTAGATCGGCCGGCCTACAATGAGCAGTTCTTC.

V and J are TRBV9 and TRBJ2-6; weak D call: TRBD1 (5 bases). Per germline, CDR1 SGDLS and CDR2 YYNGEE. This CDR3 is built from 14 residues. Trimming shortened V by 4 bases and J by 4 bases, and 9 bases separated the two germline ends. CDR3 region: CASSPQGGANVLTF. For the CDR3, the DNA is TGTGCCAGCAGCCCTCAGGGAGGGGCCAACGTCCTGACTTTC.

This clone has only a few counts. J is TRBJ1-1 and V is TRBV7-2; D call uncertain. CDR1 and CDR2 from the germline V gene are SGHTA and FQGNSA. The CDR3 has 15 amino acids. Trimming left V 2 bases short and J 2 bases short, with 12 bases between. CDR3 region: CASSLSARANTEAFF. Here the CDR3 DNA reads TGTGCCAGCAGCTTATCCGCCCGAGCTAACACTGAAGCTTTCTTT.

Points on this clone: The junction departs from germline at one end; a sequencing error may be responsible. The V gene is TRBV5-4, the J gene TRBJ2-5; TRBD1 aligns across 8 bases. The CDR3 sequence is 14 residues long. Germline CDR1 and CDR2: SGHNT and YYREEE (reference sequence). The CDR3 spells CASTLAQGEETQYF. CDR3 nucleotides: TGTGCCAGCACCTTGGCACAGGGGGAAGAGACCCAGTACTTC.

V and J are TRBV4-3 and TRBJ2-5, with D hard to call. CDR1 and CDR2 from the germline V gene are LGHNA and YSLEER. This CDR3 has 13 amino acids. Trimming left V 0 bases short and J 4 bases short, with 6 bases between. The chain's CDR3 is CASSQDHGETQYF. The CDR3 bases are TGCGCCAGCAGCCAAGATCATGGAGAGACCCAGTACTTC.

This chain uses TRBV18 with TRBJ2-3; D gene uncertain. V lost 6 bases to trimming and J lost 5 bases, with 15 bases between them. The CDR3 is made up of 14 amino acids. The germline gives CDR1 KGHSH, CDR2 LQKENI. The CDR3 sequence is CASSRVMLEDTQYF. The CDR3 nucleotides read TGTGCCAGCTCCCGAGTGATGCTCGAAGATACGCAGTATTTT.

This chain joins TRBV2 and TRBJ1-2; a weak D match, TRBD1 (6 bases). The V gene lost 4 bases and the J gene lost 6 bases, with 12 bases spanning the gap. CDR3 length equals 13 residues. Germline V gene data show CDR1 as SNHLY and CDR2 as FYNNEI. CDR3 sequence (DNA): TGTGCCAGCAGTGTGAGAGGGGGTAATGGCTACACCTTC. This encodes CASSVRGGNGYTF.

CDR3 in DNA: TGCGCCAGCAGCTCCCTAAGCGGGACCCAAGAGACCCAGTACTTC. Its translation: CASSSLSGTQETQYF. The V and J genes are TRBV4-1 and TRBJ2-5; 7 bases align to TRBD2. The V and J ends lost 5 bases and 1 base, in that order; junction bases with no gene match: 7. Germline loops: CDR1 MGHRA, CDR2 YSYEKL. The length of the CDR3 is 15 residues.

The chain couples TRBV6-5 to TRBJ1-2; 12 bases align to TRBD1. V dropped 4 bases and J dropped 4; count of bases not matched to a gene: 4. Germline V lookup: CDR1 MNHEY, CDR2 SVGAGI. This CDR3 has 15 residues. The CDR3 is CASSSGTGGGYGYTF. Written as DNA, the CDR3 is TGTGCCAGCAGTTCCGGGACAGGGGGCGGCTATGGCTACACCTTC.

This clone was seen once. The CDR3 sequence is CASSFGQSSYEQYF. The CDR3 nucleotides are TGTGCCAGCAGCTTTGGACAGAGCTCCTACGAGCAGTACTTC. The genes are TRBV7-2 and TRBJ2-7; maybe TRBD1 (6 bases). CDR3 size: 14 residues. Trimming removed 3 bases at V and 0 bases at J, with 9 bases between. Germline CDR1 is SGHTA and CDR2 is FQGNSA.